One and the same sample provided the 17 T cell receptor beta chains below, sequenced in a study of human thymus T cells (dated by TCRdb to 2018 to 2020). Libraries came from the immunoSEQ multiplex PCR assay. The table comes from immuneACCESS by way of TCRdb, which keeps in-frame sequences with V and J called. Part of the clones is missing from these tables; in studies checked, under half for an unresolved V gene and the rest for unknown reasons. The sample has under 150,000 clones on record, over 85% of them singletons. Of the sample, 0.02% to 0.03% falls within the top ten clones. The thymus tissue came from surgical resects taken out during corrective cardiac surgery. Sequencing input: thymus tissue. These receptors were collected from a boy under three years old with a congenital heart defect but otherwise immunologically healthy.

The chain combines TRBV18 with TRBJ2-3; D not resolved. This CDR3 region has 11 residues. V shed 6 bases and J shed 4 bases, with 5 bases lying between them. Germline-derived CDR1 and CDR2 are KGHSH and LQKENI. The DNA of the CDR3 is TGTGCCAGCTCCGGTCCAGATACGCAGTATTTT. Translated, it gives CASSGPDTQYF.

CDR3 bases: TGTGCCAGCAGCTTGCCCAGACAGGGGGAAGGCTACACCTTC. It specifies CASSLPRQGEGYTF. The chain carries TRBV5-6 and TRBJ1-2; 9 bases align to TRBD1. Germline V lookup: CDR1 SGHDT, CDR2 YYEEEE. The CDR3 covers 14 residues. V shed 1 base and J 8 bases; nucleotides not matched to a gene: 6.

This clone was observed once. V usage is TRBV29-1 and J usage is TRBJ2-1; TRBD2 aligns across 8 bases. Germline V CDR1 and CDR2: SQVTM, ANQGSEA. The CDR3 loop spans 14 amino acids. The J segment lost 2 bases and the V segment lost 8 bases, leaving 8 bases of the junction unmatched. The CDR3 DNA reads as TGCAGCTTCCGGGGGGGCTACCCCTACAATGAGCAGTTCTTC. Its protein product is CSFRGGYPYNEQFF.

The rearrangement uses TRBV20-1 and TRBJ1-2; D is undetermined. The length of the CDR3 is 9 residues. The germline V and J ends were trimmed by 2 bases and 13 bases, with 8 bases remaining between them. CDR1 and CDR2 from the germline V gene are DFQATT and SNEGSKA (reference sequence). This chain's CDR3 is CSARTKSTF. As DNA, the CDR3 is TGCAGTGCTAGAACGAAGAGCACCTTC.

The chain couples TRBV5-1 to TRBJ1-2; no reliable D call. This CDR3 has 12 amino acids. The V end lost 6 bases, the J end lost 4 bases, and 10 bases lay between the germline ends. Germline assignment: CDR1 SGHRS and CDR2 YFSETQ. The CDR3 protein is CASISTAYGYTF. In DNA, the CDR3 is TGCGCCAGCATTTCAACAGCCTATGGCTACACCTTC. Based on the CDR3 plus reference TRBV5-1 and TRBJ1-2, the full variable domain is KAGVTQTPRYLIKTRGQQVTLSCSPISGHRSVSWYQQTPGQGLQFLFEYFSETQRNKGNFPGRFSGRQFSNSRSEMNVSTLELGDSALYLCASISTAYGYTFGSGTRLTVV.

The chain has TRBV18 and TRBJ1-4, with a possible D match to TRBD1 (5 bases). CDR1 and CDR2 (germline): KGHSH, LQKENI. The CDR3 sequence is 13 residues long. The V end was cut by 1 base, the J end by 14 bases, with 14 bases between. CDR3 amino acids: CASSPLRGVRLFF. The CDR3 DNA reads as TGTGCCAGCTCACCACTCCGAGGGGTACGGCTGTTTTTT.

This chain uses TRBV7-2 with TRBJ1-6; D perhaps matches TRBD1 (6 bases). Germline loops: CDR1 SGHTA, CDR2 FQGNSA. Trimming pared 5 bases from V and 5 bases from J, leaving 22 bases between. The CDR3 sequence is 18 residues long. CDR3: CASSGRHLNRENNSPLHF. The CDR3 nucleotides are TGTGCCAGCAGCGGACGACATCTTAACAGGGAGAATAATTCACCCCTCCACTTT.

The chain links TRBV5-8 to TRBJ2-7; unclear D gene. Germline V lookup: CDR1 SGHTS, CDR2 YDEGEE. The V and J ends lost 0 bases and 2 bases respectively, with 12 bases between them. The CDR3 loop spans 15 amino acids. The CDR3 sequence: CASSLGRGGPYEQYF. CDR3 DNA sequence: TGTGCCAGCAGCTTGGGTCGAGGCGGTCCCTACGAGCAGTACTTC.

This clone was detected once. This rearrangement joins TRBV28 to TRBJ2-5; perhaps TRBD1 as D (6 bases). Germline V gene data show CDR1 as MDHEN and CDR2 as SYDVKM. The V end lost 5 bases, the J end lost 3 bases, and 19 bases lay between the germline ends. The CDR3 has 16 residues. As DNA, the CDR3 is TGTGCCAGCAGTGCCGATAGGAGGACAGTGAAAGAGACCCAGTACTTC. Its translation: CASSADRRTVKETQYF.

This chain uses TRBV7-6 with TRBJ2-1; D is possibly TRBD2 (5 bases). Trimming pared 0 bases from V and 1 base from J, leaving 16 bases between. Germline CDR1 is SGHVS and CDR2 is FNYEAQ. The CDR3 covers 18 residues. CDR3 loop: CASSLAGAASGSYNEQFF. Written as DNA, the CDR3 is TGTGCCAGCAGCTTAGCAGGAGCAGCGTCGGGGTCCTACAATGAGCAGTTCTTC.

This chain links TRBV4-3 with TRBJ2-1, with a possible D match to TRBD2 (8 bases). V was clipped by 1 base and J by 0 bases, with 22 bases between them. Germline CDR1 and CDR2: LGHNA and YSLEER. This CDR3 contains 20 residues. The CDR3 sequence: CASSQVGFSAGDSSYNEQFF. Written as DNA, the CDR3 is TGCGCCAGCAGCCAAGTAGGTTTCTCAGCGGGGGACAGCTCCTACAATGAGCAGTTCTTC.

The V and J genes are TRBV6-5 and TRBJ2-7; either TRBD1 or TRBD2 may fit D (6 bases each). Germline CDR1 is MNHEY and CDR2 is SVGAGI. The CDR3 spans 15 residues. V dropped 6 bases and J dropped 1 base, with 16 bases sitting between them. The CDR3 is CASSHRGQGSYEQYF. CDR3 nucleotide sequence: TGTGCCAGCAGCCATCGGGGGCAGGGGTCCTACGAGCAGTACTTC.

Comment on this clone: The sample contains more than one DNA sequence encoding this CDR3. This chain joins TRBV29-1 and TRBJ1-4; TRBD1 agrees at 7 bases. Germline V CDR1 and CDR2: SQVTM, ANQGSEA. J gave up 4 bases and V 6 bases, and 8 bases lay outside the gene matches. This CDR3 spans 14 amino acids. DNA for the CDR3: TGCAGCGTGAAGACAGGGCGAGGTAATGAAAAACTGTTTTTT. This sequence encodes CSVKTGRGNEKLFF.

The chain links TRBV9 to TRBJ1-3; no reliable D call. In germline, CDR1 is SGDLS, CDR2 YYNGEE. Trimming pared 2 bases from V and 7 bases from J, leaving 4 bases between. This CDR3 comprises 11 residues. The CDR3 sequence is CASSVSNTIYF. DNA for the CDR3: TGTGCCAGCAGCGTCAGCAACACCATATATTTT.

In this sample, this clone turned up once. CDR3: CASSLSKGGLLLSGANVLTF. DNA for the CDR3: TGCGCCAGCAGCCTTTCCAAGGGTGGCCTCCTGCTCTCTGGGGCCAACGTCCTGACTTTC. V is TRBV4-1 and J is TRBJ2-6; D is undetermined. Germline V lookup: CDR1 MGHRA, CDR2 YSYEKL. There are 20 residues in the CDR3. V lost 4 bases, J lost 0 bases, and 22 bases lay in between.

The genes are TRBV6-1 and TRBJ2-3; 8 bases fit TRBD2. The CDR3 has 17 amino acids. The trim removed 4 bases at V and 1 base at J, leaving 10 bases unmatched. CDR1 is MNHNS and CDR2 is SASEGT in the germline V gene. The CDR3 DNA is TGTGCCAGCAGTGGTCCGGGTAGCGGGGTCCGCACAGATACGCAGTATTTT. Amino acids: CASSGPGSGVRTDTQYF.

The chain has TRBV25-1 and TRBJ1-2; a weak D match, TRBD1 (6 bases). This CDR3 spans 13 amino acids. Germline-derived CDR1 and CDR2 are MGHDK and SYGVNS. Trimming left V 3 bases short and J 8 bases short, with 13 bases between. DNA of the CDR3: TGTGCCAGCAGTGAGGCGACCAGGGGAGGCTACACCTTC. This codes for CASSEATRGGYTF.